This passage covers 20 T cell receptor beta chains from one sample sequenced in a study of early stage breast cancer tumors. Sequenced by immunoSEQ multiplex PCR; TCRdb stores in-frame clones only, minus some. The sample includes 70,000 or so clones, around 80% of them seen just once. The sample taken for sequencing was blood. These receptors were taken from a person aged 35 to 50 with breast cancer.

CDR3 nucleotides: TGTGCCAGCAGCGCCCGGTGGGGGAGGAATGAAAAACTGTTTTTT. Protein product: CASSARWGRNEKLFF. The chain carries TRBV11-1 and TRBJ1-4; D may be TRBD1 (5 bases). This CDR3 has 15 residues. Germline V gives CDR1 SGHAT, CDR2 FQDESV (reference sequence). V dropped 5 bases and J dropped 5 bases, with 15 bases sitting between them.

CDR3 sequence (DNA): TGCGCCAGCAGCTTGGACAGGGAGACCCAGTACTTC. Residues: CASSLDRETQYF. The V gene is TRBV5-1, the J gene TRBJ2-5, with TRBD1 as a possible D gene (5 bases). Trimming removed 0 bases at V and 5 bases at J, with 5 bases between. Germline V gene sequence: CDR1 SGHRS, CDR2 YFSETQ. The CDR3 runs to 12 residues.

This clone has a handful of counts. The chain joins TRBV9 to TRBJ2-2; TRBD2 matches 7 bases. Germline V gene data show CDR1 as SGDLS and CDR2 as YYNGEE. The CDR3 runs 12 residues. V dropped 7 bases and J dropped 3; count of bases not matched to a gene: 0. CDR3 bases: TGTGCCAGCGGGAGGGACACCGGGGAGCTGTTTTTT. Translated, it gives CASGRDTGELFF.

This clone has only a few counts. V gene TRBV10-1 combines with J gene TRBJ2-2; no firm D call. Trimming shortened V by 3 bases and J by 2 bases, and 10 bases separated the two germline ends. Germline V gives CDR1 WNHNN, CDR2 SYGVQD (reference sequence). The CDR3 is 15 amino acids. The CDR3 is CASSDGPRNTGELFF. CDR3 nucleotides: TGCGCCAGCAGTGACGGACCGAGAAACACCGGGGAGCTGTTTTTT.

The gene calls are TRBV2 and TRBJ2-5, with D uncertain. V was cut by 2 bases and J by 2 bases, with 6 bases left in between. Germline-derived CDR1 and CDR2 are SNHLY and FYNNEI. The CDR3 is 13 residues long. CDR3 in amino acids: CASSEIEQETQYF. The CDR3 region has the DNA TGTGCCAGCAGTGAAATAGAACAAGAGACCCAGTACTTC.

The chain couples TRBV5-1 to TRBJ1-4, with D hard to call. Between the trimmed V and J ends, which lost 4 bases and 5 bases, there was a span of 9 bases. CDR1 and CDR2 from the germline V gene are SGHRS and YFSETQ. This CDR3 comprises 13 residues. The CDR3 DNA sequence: TGCGCCAGCAGCAGGACGGTAAATGAAAAACTGTTTTTT. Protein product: CASSRTVNEKLFF.

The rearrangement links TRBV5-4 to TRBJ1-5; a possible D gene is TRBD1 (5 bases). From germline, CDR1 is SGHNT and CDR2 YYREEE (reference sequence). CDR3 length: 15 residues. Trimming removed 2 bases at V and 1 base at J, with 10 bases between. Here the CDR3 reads CASSFGGGSNQPQHF. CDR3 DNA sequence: TGTGCCAGCAGCTTCGGTGGGGGGAGCAATCAGCCCCAGCATTTT.

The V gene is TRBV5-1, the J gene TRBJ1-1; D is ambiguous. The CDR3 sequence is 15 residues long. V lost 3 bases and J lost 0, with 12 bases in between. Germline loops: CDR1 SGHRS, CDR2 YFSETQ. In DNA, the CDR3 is TGCGCCAGCAGCTGGGCGGGATACGTGAACACTGAAGCTTTCTTT. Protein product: CASSWAGYVNTEAFF.

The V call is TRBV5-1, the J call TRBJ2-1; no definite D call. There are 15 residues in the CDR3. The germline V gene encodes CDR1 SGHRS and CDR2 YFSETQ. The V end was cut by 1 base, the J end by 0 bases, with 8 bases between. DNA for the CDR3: TGCGCCAGCAGCTTGATCTGGGGCTCCTACAATGAGCAGTTCTTC. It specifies CASSLIWGSYNEQFF. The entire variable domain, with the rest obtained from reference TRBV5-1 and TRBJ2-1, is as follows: KAGVTQTPRYLIKTRGQQVTLSCSPISGHRSVSWYQQTPGQGLQFLFEYFSETQRNKGNFPGRFSGRQFSNSRSEMNVSTLELGDSALYLCASSLIWGSYNEQFFGPGTRLTVL.

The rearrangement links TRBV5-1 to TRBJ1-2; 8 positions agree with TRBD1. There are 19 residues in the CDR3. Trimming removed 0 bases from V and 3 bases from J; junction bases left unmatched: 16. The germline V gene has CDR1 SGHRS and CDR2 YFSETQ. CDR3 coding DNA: TGCGCCAGCAGCTTGGTATCGGGAGCAGGGGGCCGGTGGGACTATGGCTACACCTTC. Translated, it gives CASSLVSGAGGRWDYGYTF.

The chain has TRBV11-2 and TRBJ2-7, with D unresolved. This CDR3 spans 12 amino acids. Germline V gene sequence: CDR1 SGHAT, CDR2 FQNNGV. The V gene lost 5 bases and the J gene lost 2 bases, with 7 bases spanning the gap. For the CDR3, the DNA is TGTGCCAGCAGCGAACAACCCTACGAGCAGTACTTC. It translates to CASSEQPYEQYF.

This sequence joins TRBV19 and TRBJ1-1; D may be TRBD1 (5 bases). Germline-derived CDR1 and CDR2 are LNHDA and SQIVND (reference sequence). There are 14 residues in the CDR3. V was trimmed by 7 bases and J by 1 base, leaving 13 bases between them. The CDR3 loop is CASTSPGKNTEAFF. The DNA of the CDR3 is TGTGCCAGTACCTCTCCAGGGAAGAACACTGAAGCTTTCTTT.

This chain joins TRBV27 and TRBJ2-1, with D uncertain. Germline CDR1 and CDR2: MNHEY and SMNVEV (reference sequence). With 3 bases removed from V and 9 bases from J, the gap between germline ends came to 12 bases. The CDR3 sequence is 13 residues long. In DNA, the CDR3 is TGTGCCAGCAGTTTTAGTCGCATAGGTGAGCAGTTCTTC. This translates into CASSFSRIGEQFF.

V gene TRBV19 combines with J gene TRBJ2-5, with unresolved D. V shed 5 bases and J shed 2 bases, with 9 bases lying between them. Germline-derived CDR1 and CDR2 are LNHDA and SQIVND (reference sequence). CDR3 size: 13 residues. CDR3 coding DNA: TGTGCCAGTAGTTATGGGTGGCAAGAGACCCAGTACTTC. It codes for CASSYGWQETQYF. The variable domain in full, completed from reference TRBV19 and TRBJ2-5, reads DGGITQSPKYLFRKEGQNVTLSCEQNLNHDAMYWYRQDPGQGLRLIYYSQIVNDFQKGDIAEGYSVSREKKESFPLTVTSAQKNPTAFYLCASSYGWQETQYFGPGTRLLVL.

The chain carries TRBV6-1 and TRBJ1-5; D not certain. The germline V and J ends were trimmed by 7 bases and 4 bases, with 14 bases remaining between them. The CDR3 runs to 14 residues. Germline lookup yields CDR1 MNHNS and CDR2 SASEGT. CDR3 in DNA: TGTGCCAGCAACCTGCGGTTAGGGAATCAGCCCCAGCATTTT. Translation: CASNLRLGNQPQHF.

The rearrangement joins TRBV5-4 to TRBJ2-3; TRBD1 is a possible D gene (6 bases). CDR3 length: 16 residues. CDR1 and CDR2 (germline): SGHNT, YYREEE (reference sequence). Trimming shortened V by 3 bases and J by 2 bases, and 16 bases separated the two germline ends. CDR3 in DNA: TGTGCCAGCAGCTACGGACAGAACCGGCACACAGATACGCAGTATTTT. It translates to CASSYGQNRHTDTQYF.

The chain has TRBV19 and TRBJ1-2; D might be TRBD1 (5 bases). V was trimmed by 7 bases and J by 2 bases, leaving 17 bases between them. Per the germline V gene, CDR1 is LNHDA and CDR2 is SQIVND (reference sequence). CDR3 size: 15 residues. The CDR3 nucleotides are TGTGCCAGTACCACGTCGGGGCGGACCAACTATGGCTACACCTTC. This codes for CASTTSGRTNYGYTF.

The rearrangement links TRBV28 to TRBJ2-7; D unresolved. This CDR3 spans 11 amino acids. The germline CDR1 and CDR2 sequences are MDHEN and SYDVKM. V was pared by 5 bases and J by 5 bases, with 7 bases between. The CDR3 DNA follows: TGTGCCAGCAGTCAATTAGACGAGCAGTACTTC. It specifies CASSQLDEQYF.

CDR3 nucleotides: TGTGCCAGCTCGCGATATCAGAGGGAGCTGTTTTTT. Encoded protein: CASSRYQRELFF. V is TRBV18 and J is TRBJ2-2; D gene uncertain. The ends were cut back, 6 bases at V and 9 bases at J, with 11 bases in the middle. CDR1 is KGHSH and CDR2 is LQKENI in the germline V gene. This CDR3 contains 12 residues.

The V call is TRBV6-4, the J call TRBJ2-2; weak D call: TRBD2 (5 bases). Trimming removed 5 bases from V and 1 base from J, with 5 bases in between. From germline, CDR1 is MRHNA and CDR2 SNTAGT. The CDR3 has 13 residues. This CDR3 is CASSSGNTGELFF. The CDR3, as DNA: TGTGCCAGCAGTAGCGGGAACACCGGGGAGCTGTTTTTT.